This is a list of T cell receptor beta chains from one sample in a study of molecular identifiers for immune sequencing clone quantification. A single record per CDR3 protein comes from TCRdb applying MiXCR to the PCR reads. The table has 460,000 or so distinct CDR3 sequences, approximately 25% seen once. The specimen sequenced was naive CD8+ T cells from blood, with Jurkat cell RNA spiked in. The receptors were sampled from a human donor in good health. Some libraries in this study had Jurkat cell RNA spiked in. The CDR3 runs from the conserved cysteine through the conserved F or W. D genes are given only for firm matches. Part of the rows lack a size; the others show once, few, many or a class for expanded clones.

cdr3_length	d_call	v_call	clone_size	j_call	cdr3_nt	cdr3_aa
13	-	TRBV5-6	many	TRBJ1-1	TGTGCCAGCAGCTTCGGAGCGGGCACTGAAGCTTTCTTT	CASSFGAGTEAFF
13	-	TRBV4-1	many	TRBJ2-3	TGCGCCAGCAGCCAAAGTAGGACAGATACGCAGTATTTT	CASSQSRTDTQYF
12	-	TRBV19	many	TRBJ2-5	TGTGCCAGCAGTATAGATCAAGAGACCCAGTACTTC	CASSIDQETQYF
17	-	TRBV10-3	-	TRBJ1-5	TGTGCCATCAGTGAGTCGTCCAGGACCTATAGCAATCAGCCCCAGCATTTT	CAISESSRTYSNQPQHF
12	-	TRBV4-3	many	TRBJ2-3	TGCGCCAGCAGCCCTAAGCCAGATACGCAGTATTTT	CASSPKPDTQYF
15	TRBD2	TRBV7-2	many	TRBJ2-1	TGTGCCAGCAGCCCCCTTAGCGGGGGATACAATGAGCAGTTCTTC	CASSPLSGGYNEQFF
12	-	TRBV2	few	TRBJ1-1	TGTGCCAGCAGTGCGCCTGGGGGTGAAGCTTTCTTT	CASSAPGGEAFF
14	-	TRBV27	once	TRBJ2-2	TGTGCCAGCAGTTTGTCGGGGAACACCGGGGAGCTGTCTTTT	CASSLSGNTGELSF
14	-	TRBV27	-	TRBJ2-7	TGTGCCACTCGCGGGGACGGTTACTCCTACGAGCAGTACTTC	CATRGDGYSYEQYF
15	-	TRBV7-9	many	TRBJ2-7	TGCGCCAGCAGCTTGGGCGGACGACCCTCCTACGAGCAGTACTTC	CASSLGGRPSYEQYF
14	-	TRBV12-3/TRBV12-4	-	TRBJ1-1	TGTGCCAGCAGGACGTCCCAATCGGGAACTGAAGCTTTCTTT	CASRTSQSGTEAFF
18	-	TRBV6-2/TRBV6-3	few	TRBJ2-3	TGTGCCAGCAGTTACTCCCCGGGACAAGATATATCCACAGATACGCAGTATTTT	CASSYSPGQDISTDTQYF
14	-	TRBV11-2	many	TRBJ2-3	TGTGCCAGCAGCTGGCAGAGGGGCACAGATACGCAGTATTTT	CASSWQRGTDTQYF
11	-	TRBV29-1	many	TRBJ2-7	TGCAGCGTTGAAGATGTAGGGGAGCAGTACTTC	CSVEDVGEQYF
16	TRBD2	TRBV6-2/TRBV6-3	-	TRBJ2-7	TGTGCCAGCAGTGGAGGGGCTAGCGGATACTCCTACGAGCAGTACTTC	CASSGGASGYSYEQYF
19	TRBD2	TRBV14	many	TRBJ2-2	TGTGCCAGCAGCCAAGATTTAGCTAGCGGAGATTCTAACACCGGGGAGCTGTTTTTT	CASSQDLASGDSNTGELFF
14	-	TRBV30	-	TRBJ2-3	TGTGCCTGGAGTGCGACAGGTTCCACAGATACGCAGTATTTT	CAWSATGSTDTQYF
15	TRBD1	TRBV4-3	few	TRBJ2-7	TGCGCCAGCAGCCAGGACCGAGGGGGCCAGGACGAGCAGTACTTC	CASSQDRGGQDEQYF
20	-	TRBV14	-	TRBJ1-3	TGTGCCAGCAGCCAAGATCTGACTCCGAGGCTTTCGGGTTCTGGAAACACCATATATTTT	CASSQDLTPRLSGSGNTIYF
14	TRBD2	TRBV10-3	-	TRBJ2-7	TGTGCCAGTACTAGCGGGAGTGCGAGGAACGAGCAGTACTTC	CASTSGSARNEQYF
13	TRBD1	TRBV28	many	TRBJ2-5	TGTGCCACCCGGGACAGGGTGATTGAGACCCAGTACTTC	CATRDRVIETQYF
17	TRBD2	TRBV4-3	-	TRBJ2-5	TGCGCCAGCAGCCAAGATTGGAGCGGGGGGGCCACAGAGACCCAGTACTTC	CASSQDWSGGATETQYF
10	-	TRBV2	-	TRBJ2-7	TGTGCCAGCAGTGAGTACGAGCCGTCCTTC	CASSEYEPSF
10	TRBD2	TRBV27	few	TRBJ2-7	TGTGCCAACGAACCGGGGGGGGATTACTTC	CANEPGGDYF
13	-	TRBV21-1	few	TRBJ2-2	TGTGCCAGAAACCCTCCGAACACCGGGGAGCTGTTTTTT	CARNPPNTGELFF
15	TRBD2	TRBV12-3/TRBV12-4	many	TRBJ2-5	TGTGCCAGCAGTCTAATAGCGGGGCCCCAAGAGACCCAGTACTTC	CASSLIAGPQETQYF
11	-	TRBV29-1	-	TRBJ1-1	TGCAGCGTAAAAGGGGGGACTGAAGCTTTCTTT	CSVKGGTEAFF
16	TRBD1	TRBV12-3/TRBV12-4	few	TRBJ2-2	TGTGCCAGCAGTTGGACAGGGAGAACGAACACCGGGGAGCTGTTTTTT	CASSWTGRTNTGELFF
14	TRBD1	TRBV7-2	few	TRBJ2-7	TGTGCCAGCAGCACACCAGGGGGCTCCTACGAGCAGTACTTC	CASSTPGGSYEQYF
14	-	TRBV7-9	few	TRBJ2-5	TGTGCCAGCAGCTTACCGTCGGCCCAAGAGACCCAGTACTTC	CASSLPSAQETQYF
18	TRBD1	TRBV11-1	-	TRBJ2-1	TGTGCCAGCAGCTGGGGTTCGGGGGACAGGGGGGCATGGAATGAGCAGTTCTTC	CASSWGSGDRGAWNEQFF